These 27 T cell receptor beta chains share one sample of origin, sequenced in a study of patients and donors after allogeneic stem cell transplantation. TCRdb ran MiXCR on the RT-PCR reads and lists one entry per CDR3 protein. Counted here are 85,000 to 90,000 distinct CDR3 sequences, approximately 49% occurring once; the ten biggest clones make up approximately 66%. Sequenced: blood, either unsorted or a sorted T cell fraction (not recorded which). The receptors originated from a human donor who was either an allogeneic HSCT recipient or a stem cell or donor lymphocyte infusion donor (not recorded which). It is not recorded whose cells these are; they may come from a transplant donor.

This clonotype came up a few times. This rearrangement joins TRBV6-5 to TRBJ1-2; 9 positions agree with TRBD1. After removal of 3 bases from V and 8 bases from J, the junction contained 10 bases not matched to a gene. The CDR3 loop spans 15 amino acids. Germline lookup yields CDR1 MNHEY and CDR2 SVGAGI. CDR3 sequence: CASSYGDRDPGGYTF. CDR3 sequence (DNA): TGTGCCAGCAGTTATGGGGACAGGGACCCCGGAGGCTACACCTTC.

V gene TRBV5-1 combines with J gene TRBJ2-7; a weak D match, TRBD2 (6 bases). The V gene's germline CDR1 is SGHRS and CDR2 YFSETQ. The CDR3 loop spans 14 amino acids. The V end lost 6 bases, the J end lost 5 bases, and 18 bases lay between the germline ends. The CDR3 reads CASKQRASMDEQYF. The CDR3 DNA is TGCGCCAGCAAGCAGCGGGCAAGTATGGACGAGCAGTACTTC.

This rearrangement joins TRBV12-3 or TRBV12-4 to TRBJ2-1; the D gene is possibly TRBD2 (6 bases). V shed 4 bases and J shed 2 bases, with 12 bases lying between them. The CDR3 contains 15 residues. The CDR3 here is CASSSFGGPYNEQFF. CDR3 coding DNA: TGTGCCAGCAGTTCCTTCGGGGGTCCCTACAATGAGCAGTTCTTC.

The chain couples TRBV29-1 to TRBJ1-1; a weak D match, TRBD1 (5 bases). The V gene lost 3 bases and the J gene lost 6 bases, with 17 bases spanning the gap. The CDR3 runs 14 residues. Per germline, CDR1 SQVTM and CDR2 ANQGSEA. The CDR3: CSVESSRDGAEAFF. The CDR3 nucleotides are TGCAGCGTTGAGAGTAGCAGGGATGGGGCTGAAGCTTTCTTT.

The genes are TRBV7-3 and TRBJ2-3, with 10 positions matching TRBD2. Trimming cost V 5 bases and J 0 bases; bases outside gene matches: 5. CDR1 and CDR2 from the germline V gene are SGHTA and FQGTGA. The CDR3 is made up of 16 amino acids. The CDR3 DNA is TGTGCCAGCAGCCCAGCTAGCGGGAGTAGCACAGATACGCAGTATTTT. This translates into CASSPASGSSTDTQYF.

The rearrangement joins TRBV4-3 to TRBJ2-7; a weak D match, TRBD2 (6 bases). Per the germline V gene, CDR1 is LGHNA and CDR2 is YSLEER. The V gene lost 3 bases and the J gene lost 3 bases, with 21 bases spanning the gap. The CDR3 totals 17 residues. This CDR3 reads CASSQSPLAQPYYEQYF. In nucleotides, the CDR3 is TGCGCCAGCAGCCAGAGCCCGCTAGCGCAGCCATACTACGAGCAGTACTTC.

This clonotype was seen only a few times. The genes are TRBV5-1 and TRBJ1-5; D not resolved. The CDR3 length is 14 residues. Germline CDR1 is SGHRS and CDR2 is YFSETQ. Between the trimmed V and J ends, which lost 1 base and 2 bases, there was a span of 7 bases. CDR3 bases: TGCGCCAGCAGCTTGCGGGGAGGCAATCAGCCCCAGCATTTT. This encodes CASSLRGGNQPQHF.

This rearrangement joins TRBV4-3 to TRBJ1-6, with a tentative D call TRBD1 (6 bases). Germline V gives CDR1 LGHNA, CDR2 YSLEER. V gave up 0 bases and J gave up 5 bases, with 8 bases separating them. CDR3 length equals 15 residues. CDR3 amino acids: CASSQEGTNNSPLHF. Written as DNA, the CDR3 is TGCGCCAGCAGCCAAGAAGGGACAAATAATTCACCCCTCCACTTT.

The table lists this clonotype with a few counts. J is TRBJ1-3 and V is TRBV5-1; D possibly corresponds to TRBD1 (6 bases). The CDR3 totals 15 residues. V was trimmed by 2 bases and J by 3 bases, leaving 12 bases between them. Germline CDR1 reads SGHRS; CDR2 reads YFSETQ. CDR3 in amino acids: CASSFWGADGNTIYF. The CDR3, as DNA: TGCGCCAGCAGCTTTTGGGGGGCAGATGGAAACACCATATATTTT. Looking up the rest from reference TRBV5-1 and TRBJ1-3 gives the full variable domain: KAGVTQTPRYLIKTRGQQVTLSCSPISGHRSVSWYQQTPGQGLQFLFEYFSETQRNKGNFPGRFSGRQFSNSRSEMNVSTLELGDSALYLCASSFWGADGNTIYFGEGSWLTVV.

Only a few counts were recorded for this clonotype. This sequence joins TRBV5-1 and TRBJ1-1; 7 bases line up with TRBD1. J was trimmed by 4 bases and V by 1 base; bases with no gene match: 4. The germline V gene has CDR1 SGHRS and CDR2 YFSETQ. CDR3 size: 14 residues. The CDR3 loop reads CASSLPTGSTEAFF. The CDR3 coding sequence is TGCGCCAGCAGCTTGCCGACAGGGAGCACTGAAGCTTTCTTT.

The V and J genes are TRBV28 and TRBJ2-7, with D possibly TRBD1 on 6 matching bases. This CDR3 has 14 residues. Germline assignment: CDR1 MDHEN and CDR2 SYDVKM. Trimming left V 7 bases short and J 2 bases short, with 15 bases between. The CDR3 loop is CASKLQGGPYEQYF. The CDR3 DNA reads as TGTGCCAGCAAGCTACAGGGCGGCCCCTACGAGCAGTACTTC. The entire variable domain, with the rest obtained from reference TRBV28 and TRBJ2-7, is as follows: DVKVTQSSRYLVKRTGEKVFLECVQDMDHENMFWYRQDPGLGLRLIYFSYDVKMKEKGDIPEGYSVSREKKERFSLILESASTNQTSMYLCASKLQGGPYEQYFGPGTRLTVT.

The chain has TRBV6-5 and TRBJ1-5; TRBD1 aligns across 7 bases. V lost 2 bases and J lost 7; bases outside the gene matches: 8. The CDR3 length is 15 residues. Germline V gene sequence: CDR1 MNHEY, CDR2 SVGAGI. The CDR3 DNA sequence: TGTGCCAGCAGTTACAGGCAGGGGGTAAAGCAGCCCCAGCATTTT. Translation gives CASSYRQGVKQPQHF.

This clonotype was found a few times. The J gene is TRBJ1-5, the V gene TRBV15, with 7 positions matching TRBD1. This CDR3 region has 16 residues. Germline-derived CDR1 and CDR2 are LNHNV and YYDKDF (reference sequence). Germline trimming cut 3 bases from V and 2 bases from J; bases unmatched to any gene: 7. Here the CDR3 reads CATSRANTGGNQPQHF. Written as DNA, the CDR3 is TGTGCCACCAGCAGGGCTAACACAGGGGGCAATCAGCCCCAGCATTTT.

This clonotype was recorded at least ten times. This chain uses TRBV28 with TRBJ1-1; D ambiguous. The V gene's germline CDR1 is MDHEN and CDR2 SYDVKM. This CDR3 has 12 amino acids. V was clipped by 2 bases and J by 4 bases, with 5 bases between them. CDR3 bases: TGTGCCAGCAGTTTACTAGCCACTGAAGCTTTCTTT. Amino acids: CASSLLATEAFF.

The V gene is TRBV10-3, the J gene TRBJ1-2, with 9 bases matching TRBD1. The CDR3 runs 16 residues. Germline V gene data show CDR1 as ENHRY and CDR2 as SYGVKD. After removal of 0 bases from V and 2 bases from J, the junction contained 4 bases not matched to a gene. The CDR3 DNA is TGTGCCATCAGTGAGTCGGGACAGGGTAGGAACTATGGCTACACCTTC. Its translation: CAISESGQGRNYGYTF.

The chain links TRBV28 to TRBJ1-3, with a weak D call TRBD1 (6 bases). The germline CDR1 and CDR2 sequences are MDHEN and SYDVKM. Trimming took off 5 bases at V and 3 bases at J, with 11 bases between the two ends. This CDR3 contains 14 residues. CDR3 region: CASSPYRVGNTIYF. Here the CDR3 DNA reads TGTGCCAGCAGTCCTTACAGGGTTGGAAACACCATATATTTT.

The CDR3 DNA reads as TGCAGCGTTGTTTTAAAGGGTGGGGACAATCAGCCCCAGCATTTT. Encoded protein: CSVVLKGGDNQPQHF. The chain carries TRBV29-1 and TRBJ1-5; D not certain. The length of the CDR3 is 15 residues. Germline assignment: CDR1 SQVTM and CDR2 ANQGSEA. V lost 4 bases and J lost 3, with 16 bases in between.

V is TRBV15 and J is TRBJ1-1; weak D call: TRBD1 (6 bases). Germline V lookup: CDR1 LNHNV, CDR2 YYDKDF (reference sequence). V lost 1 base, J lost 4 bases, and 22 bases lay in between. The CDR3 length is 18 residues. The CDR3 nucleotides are TGTGCCACCAGCAGAGTTTATCAGGGGTTGGTAGAGGGCACTGAAGCTTTCTTT. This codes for CATSRVYQGLVEGTEAFF.

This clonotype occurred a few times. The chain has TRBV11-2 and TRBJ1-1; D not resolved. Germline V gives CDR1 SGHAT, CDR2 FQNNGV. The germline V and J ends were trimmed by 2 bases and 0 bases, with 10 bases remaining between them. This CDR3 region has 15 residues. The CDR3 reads CASSLWGQLNTEAFF. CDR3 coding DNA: TGTGCCAGCAGCTTATGGGGTCAGTTGAACACTGAAGCTTTCTTT.

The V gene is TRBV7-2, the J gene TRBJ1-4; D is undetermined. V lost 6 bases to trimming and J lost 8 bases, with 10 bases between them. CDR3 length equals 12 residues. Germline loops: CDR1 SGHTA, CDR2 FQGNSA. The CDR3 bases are TGTGCCAGCAGTGAGCTAAACGAAAAACTGTTTTTT. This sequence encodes CASSELNEKLFF.

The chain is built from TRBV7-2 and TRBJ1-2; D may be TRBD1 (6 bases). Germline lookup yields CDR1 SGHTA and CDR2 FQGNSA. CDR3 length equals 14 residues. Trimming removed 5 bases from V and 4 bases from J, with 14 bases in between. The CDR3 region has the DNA TGTGCCAGCAGCCAAGCTGGGGGCCTCTATGGCTACACCTTC. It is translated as CASSQAGGLYGYTF.

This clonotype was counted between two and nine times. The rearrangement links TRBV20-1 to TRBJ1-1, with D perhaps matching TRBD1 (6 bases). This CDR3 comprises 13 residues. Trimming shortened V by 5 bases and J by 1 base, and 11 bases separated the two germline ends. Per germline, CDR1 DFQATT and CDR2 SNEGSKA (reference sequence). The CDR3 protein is CSAPPTGNTEAFF. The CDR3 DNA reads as TGCAGTGCTCCACCGACAGGGAACACTGAAGCTTTCTTT.

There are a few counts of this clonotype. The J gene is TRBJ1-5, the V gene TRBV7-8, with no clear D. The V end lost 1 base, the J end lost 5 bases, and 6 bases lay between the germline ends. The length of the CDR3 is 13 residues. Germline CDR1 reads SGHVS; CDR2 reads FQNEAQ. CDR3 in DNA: TGTGCCAGCAGCTTAGTTCCGGATCAGCCCCAGCATTTT. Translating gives CASSLVPDQPQHF.

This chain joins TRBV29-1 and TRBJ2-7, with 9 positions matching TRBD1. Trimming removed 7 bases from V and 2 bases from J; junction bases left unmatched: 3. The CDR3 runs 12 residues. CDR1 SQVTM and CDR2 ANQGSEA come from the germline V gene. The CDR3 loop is CSGGQGAYEQYF. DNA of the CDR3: TGCAGCGGGGGACAGGGCGCCTACGAGCAGTACTTC.

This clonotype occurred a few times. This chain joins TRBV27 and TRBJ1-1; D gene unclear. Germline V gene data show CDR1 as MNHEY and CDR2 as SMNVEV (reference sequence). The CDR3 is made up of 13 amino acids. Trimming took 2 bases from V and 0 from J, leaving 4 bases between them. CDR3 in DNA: TGTGCCAGCAGTTTAATAATGAACACTGAAGCTTTCTTT. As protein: CASSLIMNTEAFF.

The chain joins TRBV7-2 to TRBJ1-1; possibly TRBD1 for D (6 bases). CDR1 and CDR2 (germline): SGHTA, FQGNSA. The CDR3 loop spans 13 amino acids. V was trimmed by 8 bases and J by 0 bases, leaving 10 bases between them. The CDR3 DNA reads TGTGCCAGCCGAGGGGGAATGAACACTGAAGCTTTCTTT. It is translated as CASRGGMNTEAFF.

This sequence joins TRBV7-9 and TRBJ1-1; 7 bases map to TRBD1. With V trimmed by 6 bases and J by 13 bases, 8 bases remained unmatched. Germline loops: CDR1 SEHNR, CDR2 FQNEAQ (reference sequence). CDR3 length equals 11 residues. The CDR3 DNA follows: TGTGCCAGCAGTGAGCGGGACAGCGGTTTCTTT. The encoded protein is CASSERDSGFF.